These 2 T cell receptor beta chains were all obtained from the same sample, sequenced in a study of shared clonotypes between healthy human individuals. Here immunoSEQ multiplex PCR was the method, and the copy in TCRdb shows in-frame clones only, minus some. Of hundreds of thousands of clones in the sample, 90% to 96% were seen once. The sequencing sample was made of naive CD4+ T cells sorted from blood. Regarding subset: CD45RA+ positively selected. All receptors derive from a woman under 40 in good health.

A remark on this clone: This same CDR3 is encoded by further DNA sequences in the sample. This chain uses TRBV7-9 with TRBJ1-1, with D perhaps TRBD1 (6 bases). CDR1 and CDR2 from the germline V gene are SEHNR and FQNEAQ (reference sequence). V was trimmed by 1 base and J by 5 bases, leaving 8 bases between them. The CDR3 has 13 residues. The CDR3 bases are TGTGCCAGCAGCTTAGAAGGGGGGACTGAAGCTTTCTTT. This gives the protein CASSLEGGTEAFF. Filled out from reference TRBV7-9 and TRBJ1-1, the complete variable domain reads DTGVSQNPRHKITKRGQNVTFRCDPISEHNRLYWYRQTLGQGPEFLTYFQNEAQLEKSRLLSDRFSAERPKGSFSTLEIQRTEQGDSAMYLCASSLEGGTEAFFGQGTRLTVV.

The rearrangement joins TRBV7-8 to TRBJ1-6, with D uncertain. The CDR3 length is 15 residues. The germline CDR1 and CDR2 sequences are SGHVS and FQNEAQ. V dropped 5 bases and J dropped 6 bases, with 14 bases sitting between them. CDR3 coding DNA: TGTGCCAGCAGCCACCTAAACCCCCCTAATTCACCCCTCCACTTT. Residues: CASSHLNPPNSPLHF.